This T cell receptor beta chain stems from a study of shared clonotypes between healthy human individuals. About the research overall: Each donor had three CD4 naive, three CD4 memory, two CD8 naive and one CD8 memory plate.

Naive-designated CD8 cells lacked CD45RO, were positively enriched for CCR7, and omitted terminally differentiated effector memory CD45RA+ cells. This CDR3 is built from 12 residues. V was shortened by 4 bases and J by 10 bases, with 12 bases between the two germline ends. Germline V gene data show CDR1 as SGDLS and CDR2 as YYNGEE. Measured with immunoSEQ multiplex PCR; TCRdb has only the in-frame clones, and not every one. The sample holds hundreds of thousands of clones; roughly 96% are singletons and the top ten take over 0.2%. V usage is TRBV9 and J usage is TRBJ2-1; D gene unclear. Sequencing input: naive CD8+ T cells sorted from blood. This receptor was identified in a man aged 25 to 40 in good health. The CDR3 DNA reads TGTGCCAGCAGCACTTCGTTGGGCGAGCAGTTCTTC. Amino acids: CASSTSLGEQFF.